This T cell receptor beta chain was sequenced in a study of blood T cell repertoires in COVID-19. Data came from immunoSEQ multiplex PCR; TCRdb stores just in-frame clones and leaves some out. The table lists under 200,000 clones, roughly 87% of them singletons. The ends were cut back, 8 bases at V and 7 bases at J, with 14 bases in the middle. There are 12 residues in the CDR3. The germline V gene has CDR1 MNHEY and CDR2 SMNVEV (reference sequence). The rearrangement joins TRBV27 to TRBJ2-5; D is unclear. The sequence was collected from a woman aged 40 to 55 with acute or convalescent COVID-19. The specimen sequenced was peripheral blood. Here the CDR3 DNA reads TGTGCCAGCCGAGACCTAGGCGGGACCCAGTACTTC. This translates into CASRDLGGTQYF.